The clone carrying this TCR beta chain is labeled medium-sized. Its antigen is undetermined. Deletions cut 6 bases from V and 4 bases from J, with 18 bases between. Germline-derived CDR1 and CDR2 are MNHEY and SMNVEV (reference sequence). The CDR3 spans 15 residues. This specimen comes from a study of Tregs in tolerant kidney transplant recipients. Study-wide points: The small number of patients limits these findings pending further validation.

Clones were read by immunoSEQ multiplex PCR, and TCRdb kept only the in-frame ones, dropping some. The sample has roughly 20,000 clones, about three fifths seen once. The sequencing sample was made of Tregs from blood cultured with allogeneic cells. The chain uses TRBV27 and TRBJ1-2; D is unresolved. This clonotype originated in a human donor in good health. The CDR3 loop reads CASRLNWIDLYGYTF. CDR3 DNA sequence: TGTGCCAGCAGGCTAAACTGGATAGACCTCTATGGCTACACCTTC.